This T cell receptor beta chain originates from a study of T-cell memory formation after mild COVID-19. Overall study context: Largely donor-specific TCR clusters were found.

V dropped 5 bases and J dropped 5 bases, with 12 bases sitting between them. This CDR3 spans 13 amino acids. CDR1 and CDR2 from the germline V gene are SGHAT and FQNNGV. MiXCR was run by TCRdb on the 5' RACE reads, yielding one entry per CDR3 protein. Among roughly 400,000 distinct CDR3 sequences, about 17% were seen once, and the ten largest hold around a fifth. This clonotype occurred many times. This chain uses TRBV11-2 with TRBJ2-5; no clear D gene. Sequencing was performed on PBMCs or a T cell subset sorted from them (not recorded which). The source of this sequence is a man younger than 30 who had mild COVID-19 (a few samples of this study predate the infection). Cell type and time point are not known. In DNA, the CDR3 is TGTGCCAGCAGCCTATCCCTGGCGGAGACCCAGTACTTC. Protein product: CASSLSLAETQYF.